Each of the 30 T cell receptor beta chains below was sequenced from the same sample in a study of tumor and adjacent non-tumor tissue in lung cancer. TCRbeta libraries were built with three rounds of nested PCR, modified from ARM-PCR. In TCRdb, the multiplex PCR reads were re-called with MiXCR into one record per CDR3 protein. The table has tens of thousands of distinct CDR3 sequences, roughly 67% seen once. No cell sorting was done before RNA was extracted from the tissue. More than 3 cm separated this lung sample from the edge of the tumor. The sequencing input was distant non-tumor lung tissue. The receptors were sampled from a woman aged 70 to 79 with non-small cell lung cancer.

In its sample, this clonotype was seen once. Since no conserved phenylalanine or tryptophan closes the CDR3, a read error is the likely cause. J is TRBJ2-1 and V is TRBV20-1, with unresolved D. Germline loops: CDR1 DFQATT, CDR2 SNEGSKA (reference sequence). The CDR3 loop spans 11 amino acids. The V gene lost 7 bases and the J gene lost 4 bases, with 8 bases spanning the gap. The CDR3 DNA sequence: TGCAGTGTCCAAAGGTACAATGAGCAGTTCCTC. It translates to CSVQRYNEQFL.

This clonotype was seen more than once but under ten times. V usage is TRBV28 and J usage is TRBJ2-3; D may be TRBD1 (5 bases). V was trimmed by 4 bases and J by 2 bases, leaving 22 bases between them. The germline CDR1 and CDR2 sequences are MDHEN and SYDVKM. The CDR3 spans 18 residues. The CDR3, as DNA: TGTGCCAGCAGTTCACGAAGGCCAGGACACGACTCCACAGATACGCAGTATTTT. It is translated as CASSSRRPGHDSTDTQYF.

In regard to this clonotype: The CDR3 does not end in the conserved phenylalanine or tryptophan, so this is likely a read error. The V gene is TRBV11-3, the J gene TRBJ2-1; D is undetermined. CDR3 length: 13 amino acids. Germline V gene data show CDR1 as SGHNT and CDR2 as YENEEA. CDR3 bases: TGTGTCAGCAGCTTACCCCACCACAATGAGCAGTTCCTC. It yields the protein CVSSLPHHNEQFL.

There are many counts of this clonotype. The V gene is TRBV6-1, the J gene TRBJ2-3, with TRBD2 identical over 11 bases. From germline, CDR1 is MNHNS and CDR2 SASEGT. This CDR3 contains 15 residues. V shed 7 bases and J 3 bases; nucleotides not matched to a gene: 6. CDR3 loop: CASTKLAGETDTQYF. The CDR3 DNA reads TGTGCCAGCACCAAACTAGCGGGAGAGACAGATACGCAGTATTTT.

Notes on this clonotype: Given a much more abundant clone one base away, this may be a read error. V and J are TRBV7-9 and TRBJ2-1; D might be TRBD2 (5 bases). CDR1 is SEHNR, CDR2 FQNEAQ, per germline (reference sequence). The CDR3 is 14 amino acids. DNA for the CDR3: TGTGCCAGCATCTTAGGACTTGTAGCGAATGAGCAGTTCTTC. Encoded protein: CASILGLVANEQFF.

This clonotype was recorded at least ten times. The V and J genes are TRBV28 and TRBJ2-1, with 11 nucleotides matching TRBD2. Per germline, CDR1 MDHEN and CDR2 SYDVKM. This CDR3 region has 18 residues. With V trimmed by 4 bases and J by 0 bases, 8 bases remained unmatched. CDR3 protein: CASSSTSGDQSSYNEQFF. CDR3 DNA sequence: TGTGCCAGCAGTTCGACTAGCGGGGATCAAAGCTCCTACAATGAGCAGTTCTTC.

The chain has TRBV11-2 and TRBJ1-2; tentatively, D is TRBD1 (5 bases). Germline V gene sequence: CDR1 SGHAT, CDR2 FQNNGV. V was pared by 1 base and J by 5 bases, with 14 bases between. The CDR3 contains 15 residues. The CDR3 here is CASSLGEGAGYGYTF. CDR3 nucleotides: TGTGCCAGCAGCTTAGGGGAAGGGGCTGGGTATGGCTACACCTTC.

As concerns this clonotype: A read error may explain this, as a much larger clone is one base away. V and J are TRBV4-1 and TRBJ2-7; D call uncertain. V was shortened by 2 bases and J by 3 bases, with 11 bases between the two germline ends. This CDR3 is built from 14 residues. Germline loops: CDR1 MGHRA, CDR2 YSYEKL. CDR3 sequence: CASSQNGQVYEQYF. For the CDR3, the DNA is TGCGCCAGCAGCCAAAACGGGCAGGTCTACGAGCAGTACTTC.

Concerning this clonotype itself: An end of the junction does not agree with germline; a read error may underlie this. The rearrangement joins TRBV11-1 to TRBJ2-1; D is possibly TRBD1 or TRBD2 (5 bases each). The CDR3 totals 13 residues. Germline V gene lookup returns CDR1 SGHAT and CDR2 FQDESV (reference sequence). Written as DNA, the CDR3 is TGTGCAAGCAGGCAGGGACCTAGCAATGAGCAGTTCTTC. It yields the protein CASRQGPSNEQFF.

Concerning this clonotype: Likely a read error: the CDR3 ends without its conserved phenylalanine or tryptophan. This chain uses TRBV12-3 or TRBV12-4 with TRBJ2-2; D is unresolved. V was clipped by 8 bases and J by 0 bases, with 13 bases between them. The CDR3 has 15 residues. The CDR3, as DNA: TGTGCCAGCGGACCTCCACTAACGAACACCGGGGAGCTGTTTTTG. Protein sequence: CASGPPLTNTGELFL.

The chain has TRBV12-3 or TRBV12-4 and TRBJ2-1, with 8 bases fitting TRBD2. This CDR3 has 17 residues. Trimming cost V 10 bases and J 3 bases; bases outside gene matches: 17. The CDR3: CAISPPPLAGFYNEQFF. In nucleotides, the CDR3 is TGTGCCATCAGCCCTCCCCCCCTAGCGGGTTTCTACAATGAGCAGTTCTTC.

This clonotype was counted at least ten times. The chain carries TRBV5-1 and TRBJ2-3; 10 nucleotides agree with TRBD2. CDR1 is SGHRS and CDR2 is YFSETQ in the germline V gene. J lost 2 bases, V lost 3 bases, and 21 bases had no gene match. CDR3 length: 21 residues. CDR3 in amino acids: CASSYPLTGSGRAENTDTQYF. As DNA, the CDR3 is TGCGCCAGCAGCTACCCGCTCACGGGCAGCGGGAGGGCCGAAAACACAGATACGCAGTATTTT.

Concerning this clonotype itself: A read error may produce the germline difference seen at one junction end. This chain uses TRBV7-9 with TRBJ2-7; TRBD2 is a possible D gene (5 bases). Germline V gives CDR1 SEHNR, CDR2 FQNEAQ (reference sequence). The CDR3 covers 14 residues. The CDR3 region has the DNA TGTGCCAGCAACTTACCCCCAGCGGATTACGAGCAGTACTTC. Encoded protein: CASNLPPADYEQYF. The entire variable domain, with the rest obtained from reference TRBV7-9 and TRBJ2-7, is as follows: DTGVSQNPRHKITKRGQNVTFRCDPISEHNRLYWYRQTLGQGPEFLTYFQNEAQLEKSRLLSDRFSAERPKGSFSTLEIQRTEQGDSAMYLCASNLPPADYEQYFGPGTRLTVT.

In its sample, this clonotype was seen many times. The V gene is TRBV28, the J gene TRBJ2-7; D is ambiguous. Per the germline V gene, CDR1 is MDHEN and CDR2 is SYDVKM. The CDR3 covers 14 residues. V dropped 2 bases and J dropped 2 bases, with 10 bases sitting between them. The CDR3 sequence is CASSLGTATYEQYF. CDR3 DNA sequence: TGTGCCAGCAGTTTAGGCACAGCTACCTACGAGCAGTACTTC.

Comment on this clonotype: Since the CDR3 does not end with the conserved phenylalanine or tryptophan, this likely comes from a read error. It is unclear where the CDR3 begins or ends on the DNA, so no DNA is shown, and the CDR3 is as TCRdb lists it. The V gene is TRBV6-1, the J gene TRBJ2-7; the D call in the table, TRBD2, was not verified against the DNA. The CDR3 spans 15 amino acids, including both terminal residues. CDR1 and CDR2 (germline): MNHNS, SASEGT. CDR3: CASRVGASGLYDQYL.

On this clonotype itself: Since a much larger clone is just one base distant, this may be a read error. This chain uses TRBV10-1 with TRBJ2-7; perhaps TRBD2 as D (6 bases). Trimming cost V 4 bases and J 0 bases, with 10 bases left between them. The CDR3 extends over 14 amino acids. Germline-derived CDR1 and CDR2 are WNHNN and SYGVQD (reference sequence). In DNA form, the CDR3 reads TGCGCCAGCAGTGGCCGGCGGGACTCCTACGAGCAGTACTTC. Residues: CASSGRRDSYEQYF.

A word on this clonotype: With a much larger clone just one base away, this may be a read error. Given the absence of the conserved phenylalanine or tryptophan at the CDR3 end, a read error is likely. The V call is TRBV28, the J call TRBJ2-7; a possible D gene is TRBD2 (7 bases). The V end lost 5 bases, the J end lost 5 bases, and 22 bases lay between the germline ends. CDR3 size: 16 residues. CDR1 and CDR2 from the germline V gene are MDHEN and SYDVKM. The CDR3 coding sequence is TGTGCCAGCAGTAAGGGGGGAGGGCCAAGGTTAAACGAGCAGTACTTA. Amino acid sequence: CASSKGGGPRLNEQYL.

This clonotype was counted ten times or more. V is TRBV6-1 and J is TRBJ1-4; 9 nucleotides agree with TRBD1. Unmatched junction bases numbered 9, after V lost 8 bases and J lost 8 bases. This CDR3 region has 14 residues. The germline V gene encodes CDR1 MNHNS and CDR2 SASEGT. CDR3 amino acids: CASHDRGKSEKLFF. CDR3 DNA sequence: TGTGCCAGCCACGACAGGGGGAAATCGGAAAAACTGTTTTTT.

As concerns this clonotype: A read error is possible here, since a much larger clone lies one base away. V is TRBV7-9 and J is TRBJ2-2; a weak D match, TRBD2 (6 bases). Germline CDR1 reads SEHNR; CDR2 reads FQNEAQ (reference sequence). This CDR3 spans 16 amino acids. The CDR3, as DNA: TGTGCCAGCAGCTCGCCCAGGACGGACGCCACCGGGGGGCTGTTTTTT. It specifies CASSSPRTDATGGLFF.

About this clonotype: A read error may produce the germline difference seen at one junction end. CDR3 region: CASSLSLGQRGDLF. CDR3 nucleotide sequence: TGTGCCAGCAGTCTATCTCTAGGCCAACGAGGGGATTTATTC. V gene TRBV12-3 or TRBV12-4 combines with J gene TRBJ2-1, with D possibly called TRBD1 or TRBD2 (5 bases each). CDR3 length: 14 amino acids.

Of note for this clonotype: This likely comes from a read error, as the CDR3 has no conserved phenylalanine or tryptophan at its end. The chain combines TRBV11-1 with TRBJ2-7, with D unclear. The germline V and J ends were trimmed by 3 bases and 4 bases, with 13 bases remaining between them. This CDR3 is built from 14 residues. CDR1 SGHAT and CDR2 FQDESV come from the germline V gene (reference sequence). This CDR3 is CASSFEAGRYEQYS. The CDR3 nucleotides read TGTGCCAGCAGCTTCGAAGCAGGTCGATACGAGCAGTACTCC.

On this clonotype: One end of the junction varies from germline; a read error may be responsible. V and J are TRBV12-3 or TRBV12-4 and TRBJ2-3, with 7 bases fitting TRBD2. The length of the CDR3 is 16 residues. CDR3 sequence: CAISSLSGNDTDTQYF. For the CDR3, the DNA is TGTGCCATCAGTTCCCTGAGCGGGAATGATACAGATACGCAGTATTTT.

Notes on this clonotype: An end of the junction does not agree with germline; a read error may underlie this. The rearrangement uses TRBV6-1 and TRBJ2-5, with D maybe TRBD2 (5 bases). This CDR3 is 16 amino acids long. Germline CDR1 is MNHNS and CDR2 is SASEGT. The CDR3 DNA follows: TGTGCCAGACGGAAAGACTCGACTGGCGGGTTAGAGATCCAGTACTTC. Amino acids: CARRKDSTGGLEIQYF.

V and J are TRBV10-3 and TRBJ2-7; 7 nucleotides agree with TRBD2. The ends lost 6 bases at V and 2 bases at J; junction bases unmatched: 16. CDR1 is ENHRY, CDR2 SYGVKD, per germline. The CDR3 runs 17 residues. CDR3 sequence: CAIRIGEIAGVPYEQYF. CDR3 nucleotides: TGTGCCATCAGAATAGGGGAAATAGCGGGTGTTCCCTACGAGCAGTACTTC.

The table lists this clonotype with many counts. The chain links TRBV28 to TRBJ2-1, with D unresolved. Trimming removed 2 bases from V and 3 bases from J, with 8 bases in between. This CDR3 comprises 14 residues. Looked up from germline, CDR1 is MDHEN and CDR2 is SYDVKM. This chain's CDR3 is CASSLVGSYNEQFF. In DNA, the CDR3 is TGTGCCAGCAGTTTAGTTGGCAGCTACAATGAGCAGTTCTTC.

This clonotype was detected many times. V usage is TRBV5-1 and J usage is TRBJ2-6; D unresolved. V was cut by 7 bases and J by 1 base, with 18 bases left in between. The CDR3 is 17 amino acids. Germline CDR1 is SGHRS and CDR2 is YFSETQ. The CDR3 loop is CASGLNALVSGANVLTF. CDR3 nucleotides: TGCGCCAGCGGGCTGAACGCTTTGGTGTCTGGGGCCAACGTCCTGACTTTC.

This chain joins TRBV2 and TRBJ2-2, with TRBD2 matching over 8 bases. V lost 6 bases and J lost 2; bases outside the gene matches: 8. The germline V gene has CDR1 SNHLY and CDR2 FYNNEI. The CDR3 extends over 16 amino acids. The CDR3 DNA is TGTGCCAGCAGGCCCCCCGGGGGGGGAAACACCGGGGAGCTGTTTTTT. Its protein is CASRPPGGGNTGELFF.

About this clonotype itself: Mismatch with germline at one junction end may stem from a read error. This chain joins TRBV10-2 and TRBJ2-1; D may be TRBD2 (5 bases). The CDR3 is made up of 14 amino acids. CDR1 is WSHSY, CDR2 SAAADI, per germline. This chain's CDR3 is CASKAVLRYNERFF. CDR3 sequence (DNA): TGCGCCAGCAAAGCGGTCCTGAGGTACAATGAGCGGTTCTTC.

This clonotype was seen a few times. V is TRBV5-1 and J is TRBJ2-1; 10 nucleotides match TRBD2. CDR3 length equals 15 residues. The V segment lost 1 base and the J segment 10 bases; nucleotides outside the gene matches: 8. Looked up from germline, CDR1 is SGHRS and CDR2 is YFSETQ. The CDR3 region has the DNA TGCGCCAGCAGCTTGCAGGCTAGCGGGAGAAACGAGCAGTTCTTC. Its protein is CASSLQASGRNEQFF. The variable domain in full, with the rest retrieved from reference TRBV5-1 and TRBJ2-1, is KAGVTQTPRYLIKTRGQQVTLSCSPISGHRSVSWYQQTPGQGLQFLFEYFSETQRNKGNFPGRFSGRQFSNSRSEMNVSTLELGDSALYLCASSLQASGRNEQFFGPGTRLTVL.

As regards this clonotype: Given a much more abundant clone one base away, this may be a read error. The chain joins TRBV4-1 to TRBJ2-3; the D gene could be TRBD1 or TRBD2 (6 bases each). Trimming cost V 10 bases and J 1 base, with 18 bases left between them. The CDR3 extends over 15 amino acids. Germline-derived CDR1 and CDR2 are MGHRA and YSYEKL. The CDR3 loop reads CANREDLKRTDTQYF. The DNA of the CDR3 is TGCGCCAACAGGGAGGACTTAAAACGCACAGATACGCAGTATTTT.